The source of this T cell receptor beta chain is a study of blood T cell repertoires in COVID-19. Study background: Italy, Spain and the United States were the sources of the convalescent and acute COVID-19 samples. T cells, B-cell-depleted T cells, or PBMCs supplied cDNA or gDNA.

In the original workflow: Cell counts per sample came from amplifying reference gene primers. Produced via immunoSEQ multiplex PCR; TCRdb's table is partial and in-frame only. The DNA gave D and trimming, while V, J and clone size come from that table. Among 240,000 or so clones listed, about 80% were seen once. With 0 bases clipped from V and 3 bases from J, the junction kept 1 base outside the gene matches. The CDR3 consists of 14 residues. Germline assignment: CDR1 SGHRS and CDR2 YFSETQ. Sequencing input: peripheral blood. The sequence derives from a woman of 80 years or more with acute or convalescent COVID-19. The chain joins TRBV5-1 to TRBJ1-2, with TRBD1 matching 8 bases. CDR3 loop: CASSLGQGHYGYTF. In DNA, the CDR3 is TGCGCCAGCAGCTTGGGACAGGGGCACTATGGCTACACCTTC.